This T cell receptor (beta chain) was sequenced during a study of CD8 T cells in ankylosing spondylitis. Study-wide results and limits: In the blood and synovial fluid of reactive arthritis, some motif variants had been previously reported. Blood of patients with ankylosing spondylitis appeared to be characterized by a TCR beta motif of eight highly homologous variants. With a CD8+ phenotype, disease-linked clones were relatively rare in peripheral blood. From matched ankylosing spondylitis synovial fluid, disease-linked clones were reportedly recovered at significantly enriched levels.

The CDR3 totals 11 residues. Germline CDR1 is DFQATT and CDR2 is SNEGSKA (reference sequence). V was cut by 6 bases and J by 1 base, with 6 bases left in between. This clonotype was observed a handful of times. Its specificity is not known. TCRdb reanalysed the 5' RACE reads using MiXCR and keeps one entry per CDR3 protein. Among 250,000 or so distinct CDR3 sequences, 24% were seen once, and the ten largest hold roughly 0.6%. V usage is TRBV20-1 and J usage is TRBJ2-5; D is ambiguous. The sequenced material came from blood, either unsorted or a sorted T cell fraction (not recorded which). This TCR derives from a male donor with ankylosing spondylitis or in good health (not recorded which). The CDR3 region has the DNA TGCAGTGCCCACCTCCAAGAGACCCAGTACTTC. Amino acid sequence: CSAHLQETQYF.